The 7 T cell receptor beta chains below were found in one sample sequenced in a study of cytomegalovirus exposure and HLA in healthy donors. The repertoire was sequenced with immunoSEQ multiplex PCR; TCRdb's copy has only in-frame clones and lacks some. This sample has 95,000 to 150,000 clones, with roughly 90% found just once. The source material was PBMCs. These receptors came from a woman aged 18-29 years in good health and CMV-seropositive.

The chain recombines TRBV6-4 with TRBJ2-3; D is undetermined. Trimming removed 3 bases at V and 1 base at J, with 11 bases between. The CDR3 has 15 amino acids. From germline, CDR1 is MRHNA and CDR2 SNTAGT. CDR3 loop: CASSEAGYRTDTQYF. As DNA, the CDR3 is TGTGCCAGCAGTGAAGCCGGTTACCGCACAGATACGCAGTATTTT.

The CDR3 spells CASSRGRGTGVRDTEAFF. Here the CDR3 DNA reads TGTGCCAGCAGCCGGGGGAGGGGAACAGGAGTCCGGGACACTGAAGCTTTCTTT. V and J are TRBV7-8 and TRBJ1-1; possibly TRBD1 for D (5 bases). This CDR3 has 18 residues. V was clipped by 5 bases and J by 3 bases, with 25 bases between them. Germline V lookup: CDR1 SGHVS, CDR2 FQNEAQ.

J is TRBJ2-1 and V is TRBV29-1, with a weak D call TRBD1 (6 bases). The germline gives CDR1 SQVTM, CDR2 ANQGSEA. The CDR3 is made up of 15 amino acids. The V end was cut by 4 bases, the J end by 5 bases, with 18 bases between. The CDR3 DNA reads TGCAGCGTTGTCTCCGGACAGCGGAGCCACAATGAGCAGTTCTTC. Amino acids: CSVVSGQRSHNEQFF.

This clone showed up just a few times. This chain joins TRBV10-3 and TRBJ1-2; 9 positions agree with TRBD1. This CDR3 has 18 residues. Germline CDR1 reads ENHRY; CDR2 reads SYGVKD. Unmatched junction bases numbered 11, after V lost 0 bases and J lost 3 bases. CDR3 protein: CAISESTRGTGLDYGYTF. Here the CDR3 DNA reads TGTGCCATCAGTGAGTCGACTCGCGGGACAGGGTTGGACTATGGCTACACCTTC.

The chain couples TRBV7-9 to TRBJ2-1; 8 nucleotides match TRBD2. After removal of 7 bases from V and 7 bases from J, the junction contained 6 bases not matched to a gene. The CDR3 is made up of 13 amino acids. CDR1 SEHNR and CDR2 FQNEAQ come from the germline V gene (reference sequence). The CDR3 coding sequence is TGTGCCAGCATAATTGCGGGAGGAAATGAGCAGTTCTTC. Protein: CASIIAGGNEQFF. Full variable domain (missing parts from reference TRBV7-9 and TRBJ2-1): DTGVSQNPRHKITKRGQNVTFRCDPISEHNRLYWYRQTLGQGPEFLTYFQNEAQLEKSRLLSDRFSAERPKGSFSTLEIQRTEQGDSAMYLCASIIAGGNEQFFGPGTRLTVL.

The chain has TRBV11-2 and TRBJ1-3, with 10 bases fitting TRBD1. With 5 bases clipped from V and 1 base from J, the junction kept 14 bases outside the gene matches. CDR1 SGHAT and CDR2 FQNNGV come from the germline V gene. The CDR3 runs to 19 residues. As DNA, the CDR3 is TGTGCCAGCAGCGACCGGGACAGGGGCCAACGGAGTTCTGGAAACACCATATATTTT. Translating it yields CASSDRDRGQRSSGNTIYF.

The rearrangement links TRBV19 to TRBJ1-2; D uncertain. Between the trimmed V and J ends, which lost 5 bases and 7 bases, there was a span of 11 bases. Germline V gene sequence: CDR1 LNHDA, CDR2 SQIVND (reference sequence). The CDR3 is 12 amino acids. The CDR3 spells CASSLGDGGYTF. The CDR3 DNA follows: TGTGCCAGTAGTCTGGGCGATGGTGGCTACACCTTC.